The text below deals with one T cell receptor (beta chain). Its antigen is as yet unknown. This CDR3 is 13 amino acids long. V lost 0 bases, J lost 4 bases, and 7 bases lay in between. CDR1 is SGDLS, CDR2 YYNGEE, per germline. Vbeta (60) and Jbeta (13) primers were used in the PCR. Produced via immunoSEQ multiplex PCR; TCRdb's table is partial and in-frame only. The sample has over 100,000 clones, over 60% seen once. This sample stems from a study of cytomegalovirus exposure and HLA in healthy donors. For the study at large: One earlier analysis, a look at 200 million or so T cells, found roughly 110 million unique TCR beta sequences. Among the roughly 370 genotyped donors, 81% were placed in the Caucasian-associated ancestry cluster. Study-wide findings and caveats: Segments of the TCR beta V type were, in most cases, productive about 90% or about 30% of the time in an earlier analysis.

The rearrangement links TRBV9 to TRBJ2-5, with D perhaps TRBD2 (5 bases). This TCR came from a woman in her twenties or thirties in good health and CMV-seronegative. Sequenced input: PBMCs. CDR3 residues: CASSVDEGETQYF. In DNA, the CDR3 is TGTGCCAGCAGCGTAGACGAGGGAGAGACCCAGTACTTC.